This TCR beta chain was found in a study of cytomegalovirus exposure and HLA in healthy donors. Study-wide context: Among some 400 genotyped donors, about 83% fell in the Caucasian-associated ancestry cluster.

The study ran its PCR with 60 Vbeta and 13 Jbeta primers. Some clones are missing from TCRdb's copy, which holds only in-frame ones; the method was immunoSEQ multiplex PCR. Among 120,000 to 150,000 clones listed, roughly 80% were seen once. CDR3 size: 14 residues. CDR1 SGHRS and CDR2 YFSETQ come from the germline V gene. Sequencing was carried out using PBMCs. This sequence originates from a woman aged 30 to 39 in good health and CMV-seronegative. The V call is TRBV5-1, the J call TRBJ2-5, with TRBD2 matching 13 bases. The DNA end is a closer match to TRBJ2-7, so the J assignment may be wrong. CDR3 protein: CASSGLAGDYEQYF. The CDR3 DNA is TGCGCCAGCAGCGGACTAGCGGGGGACTACGAGCAGTACTTC.